These 2 T cell receptor beta chains share one sample of origin, sequenced in a study of blood T cell repertoires in COVID-19. TCRdb keeps only in-frame clones here, not all; method: immunoSEQ multiplex PCR. The table includes more than 75,000 clones, roughly 82% detected once. The sequencing input was peripheral blood. The receptors originated from a man between 60 and 75 years old with acute or convalescent COVID-19.

V and J are TRBV12-5 and TRBJ2-2, with D possibly TRBD2 on 6 matching bases. V was pared by 5 bases and J by 6 bases, with 13 bases between. Germline V gene data show CDR1 as LGHNT and CDR2 as FRNRAP. The CDR3 totals 14 residues. The CDR3 is CASGDRDLPGELFF. The DNA of the CDR3 is TGTGCTAGTGGTGATAGGGACTTACCCGGGGAGCTGTTTTTT.

This chain connects TRBV19 to TRBJ1-2; D perhaps matches TRBD1 (6 bases). The CDR3 runs to 13 residues. Trimming took off 3 bases at V and 8 bases at J, with 13 bases between the two ends. Germline V gives CDR1 LNHDA, CDR2 SQIVND (reference sequence). The DNA of the CDR3 is TGTGCCAGTAGTATTGGGGGGGCGCCCGGCTACACCTTC. Residues: CASSIGGAPGYTF.